Shown below are 7 T cell receptor beta chains from a single sample sequenced in a study of cytomegalovirus exposure and HLA in healthy donors. Primers for the PCR totalled 60 Vbeta and 13 Jbeta. Generated by immunoSEQ multiplex PCR, the TCRdb table keeps only in-frame clones and is missing some. Counted here are about 150,000 clones, roughly 88% occurring once; the ten biggest clones make up approximately 1.2%. Sequenced material: PBMCs. Receptor source: a boy younger than 10 in good health and CMV-seronegative.

CDR3: CASSIGQGRGNTEAFF. The CDR3 nucleotides read TGTGCCAGTAGTATCGGGCAGGGGCGAGGGAACACTGAAGCTTTCTTT. The rearrangement uses TRBV19 and TRBJ1-1; perhaps TRBD1 as D (6 bases). CDR1 and CDR2 from the germline V gene are LNHDA and SQIVND (reference sequence). The CDR3 has 16 amino acids. Trimming cost V 3 bases and J 1 base, with 15 bases left between them.

V and J are TRBV6-6 and TRBJ1-6, with 9 bases identical to TRBD1. This CDR3 has 14 amino acids. Germline V gene lookup returns CDR1 MNHNY and CDR2 SVGAGI (reference sequence). Trimming took 5 bases from V and 9 from J; bases not matched to a gene: 5. The CDR3 is CASSRTGESSPLHF. In nucleotides, the CDR3 is TGTGCCAGCAGTCGGACAGGGGAAAGTTCACCCCTCCACTTT.

This sequence joins TRBV5-1 and TRBJ1-4; D is perhaps TRBD1 (6 bases). The V and J ends lost 4 bases and 4 bases respectively, with 14 bases between them. The CDR3 totals 15 residues. CDR1 is SGHRS, CDR2 YFSETQ, per germline. The CDR3 bases are TGCGCCAGCAGCCCGCAGGGGATAGGTAATGAAAAACTGTTTTTT. Its translation is CASSPQGIGNEKLFF.

The chain combines TRBV15 with TRBJ1-2; possibly TRBD1 for D (6 bases). The CDR3 is made up of 17 amino acids. Trimming removed 3 bases from V and 3 bases from J, with 20 bases in between. Germline CDR1 and CDR2: LNHNV and YYDKDF (reference sequence). This CDR3 is CATSSPRRGALDYGYTF. CDR3 bases: TGTGCCACCAGCAGTCCCAGGCGGGGGGCGCTGGACTATGGCTACACCTTC.

V and J are TRBV7-9 and TRBJ1-1; maybe TRBD1 (5 bases). The CDR3 has 14 amino acids. Germline CDR1 is SEHNR and CDR2 is FQNEAQ (reference sequence). V lost 3 bases to trimming and J lost 1 base, with 9 bases between them. The CDR3 DNA is TGTGCCAGCAGCTTGCCAGGGTCGAACACTGAAGCTTTCTTT. Protein product: CASSLPGSNTEAFF.

V and J are TRBV15 and TRBJ1-4, with TRBD1 as a possible D gene (6 bases). The CDR3 loop spans 14 amino acids. CDR1 is LNHNV, CDR2 YYDKDF, per germline (reference sequence). Trimming removed 1 base from V and 8 bases from J, with 11 bases in between. The CDR3 loop is CATSRGGRREKLFF. The CDR3, as DNA: TGTGCCACCAGCAGAGGGGGGCGCAGAGAAAAACTGTTTTTT. Based on the CDR3 plus reference TRBV15 and TRBJ1-4, the full variable domain is DAMVIQNPRYQVTQFGKPVTLSCSQTLNHNVMYWYQQKSSQAPKLLFHYYDKDFNNEADTPDNFQSRRPNTSFCFLDIRSPGLGDTAMYLCATSRGGRREKLFFGSGTQLSVL.

This chain links TRBV5-5 with TRBJ1-1, with D perhaps TRBD1 (5 bases). Germline assignment: CDR1 SGHKS and CDR2 YYEKEE (reference sequence). This CDR3 spans 16 amino acids. V lost 4 bases and J lost 2, with 18 bases in between. CDR3: CASSIVLSRDNTEAFF. Written as DNA, the CDR3 is TGTGCCAGCAGCATTGTTTTGTCCAGGGATAACACTGAAGCTTTCTTT.